This T cell receptor (beta chain) was captured by sequencing in a study of CD8 T cells in Susac syndrome. It was with random hexamers that 0.5 to 1 ug RNA was reverse transcribed. A multiplex approach, immunoSEQ multiplex PCR, amplified TCR beta CDR3 across 54 Vbeta and 13 Jbeta. Each CDR3 protein gets one entry after TCRdb re-called the immunoSEQ multiplex PCR reads with MiXCR. Among about 160,000 distinct CDR3 sequences listed, just under 95% were seen once. Sequencing targeted TCR beta in T cells from blood (CD8+ and CD4+). Controls were healthy donors (matched for age and sex). CDR3 length: 14 amino acids. CDR1 is DFQATT, CDR2 SNEGSKA, per germline (reference sequence). The trim removed 2 bases at V and 2 bases at J, leaving 4 bases unmatched.

The source is a human donor in good health. V usage is TRBV20-1 and J usage is TRBJ1-1, with 8 bases that match TRBD1. Sequencing input: CD4+ T cells from PBMCs. The CDR3 here is CSARIGQGNTEAFF. CDR3 DNA: TGCAGTGCTAGAATCGGACAGGGCAACACTGAAGCTTTCTTT.